This passage covers 17 T cell receptor beta chains from one sample sequenced in a study of blood T cell repertoires in COVID-19. Sequencing was performed with immunoSEQ multiplex PCR; in TCRdb, only in-frame clones are kept and a portion is missing. Of fewer than 250,000 clones in the sample, around 81% were seen once. What was sequenced was PBMCs or T cells enriched from blood (not recorded which). Source of these receptors: a woman aged 45-65 years with acute COVID-19.

The gene calls are TRBV28 and TRBJ1-5; possibly TRBD1 for D (6 bases). CDR3 length: 14 residues. Germline V lookup: CDR1 MDHEN, CDR2 SYDVKM. V lost 10 bases, J lost 2 bases, and 15 bases lay in between. CDR3 amino acids: CATGGGGGNQPQHF. The CDR3, as DNA: TGTGCCACCGGAGGGGGAGGGGGCAATCAGCCCCAGCATTTT.

The chain has TRBV28 and TRBJ2-3; TRBD1 matches 9 bases. CDR1 and CDR2 from the germline V gene are MDHEN and SYDVKM. V was clipped by 1 base and J by 0 bases; unmatched bases: 5. The CDR3 sequence is 17 residues long. As DNA, the CDR3 is TGTGCCAGCAGTTTATTGGGACAGGGCCATAGCACAGATACGCAGTATTTT. It yields the protein CASSLLGQGHSTDTQYF.

The rearrangement links TRBV25-1 to TRBJ2-1; 14 positions agree with TRBD2. Germline CDR1 is MGHDK and CDR2 is SYGVNS. This CDR3 is built from 15 residues. Unmatched junction bases numbered 6, after V lost 7 bases and J lost 7 bases. CDR3 coding DNA: TGTGCCAGCACTCTCGGGACTAGCGGGAGAAATGAGCAGTTCTTC. Protein product: CASTLGTSGRNEQFF.

This chain uses TRBV19 with TRBJ1-1; 9 nucleotides agree with TRBD1. The CDR3 extends over 15 amino acids. Trimming took 7 bases from V and 6 from J; bases not matched to a gene: 12. In germline, CDR1 is LNHDA, CDR2 SQIVND (reference sequence). CDR3 coding DNA: TGTGCCAGTACCCCACAGGGGGCGGGTGGGGCTGAAGCTTTCTTT. Translated: CASTPQGAGGAEAFF.

This rearrangement joins TRBV24-1 to TRBJ2-1; maybe TRBD1 (6 bases). The CDR3 sequence is 14 residues long. The germline V gene has CDR1 KGHDR and CDR2 SFDVKD. V was shortened by 7 bases and J by 4 bases, with 13 bases between the two germline ends. This CDR3 is CATRAQGPYNEQFF. DNA of the CDR3: TGTGCCACCAGGGCCCAGGGGCCTTACAATGAGCAGTTCTTC.

The V and J genes are TRBV11-2 and TRBJ2-5; D might be TRBD1 (6 bases). The germline V gene encodes CDR1 SGHAT and CDR2 FQNNGV. This CDR3 comprises 15 residues. Trimming left V 6 bases short and J 5 bases short, with 19 bases between. The CDR3 DNA reads as TGTGCCAGCAGTCAGGATCAGGGGCGGCGGGAGACCCAGTACTTC. It specifies CASSQDQGRRETQYF. Variable domain in full (rest from reference TRBV11-2 and TRBJ2-5): EAGVAQSPRYKIIEKRQSVAFWCNPISGHATLYWYQQILGQGPKLLIQFQNNGVVDDSQLPKDRFSAERLKGVDSTLKIQPAKLEDSAVYLCASSQDQGRRETQYFGPGTRLLVL.

V usage is TRBV6-1 and J usage is TRBJ1-2, with 10 bases identical to TRBD1. V was pared by 1 base and J by 8 bases, with 4 bases of the junction left unmatched. Germline CDR1 is MNHNS and CDR2 is SASEGT. CDR3 length: 14 amino acids. CDR3 in amino acids: CASSEGQGAGGYTF. The CDR3 DNA follows: TGTGCCAGCAGTGAAGGACAGGGGGCAGGGGGCTACACCTTC.

The chain couples TRBV12-3 or TRBV12-4 to TRBJ1-1; 9 bases agree with TRBD1. With V trimmed by 4 bases and J by 9 bases, 6 bases remained unmatched. CDR3 length equals 13 residues. The CDR3 loop reads CASSYTGTGKAFF. CDR3 nucleotide sequence: TGTGCCAGCAGTTACACCGGGACAGGGAAAGCTTTCTTT.

Only one count was recorded for this clone. The chain recombines TRBV19 with TRBJ2-6; 10 positions agree with TRBD1. V trimming: 6 bases; J trimming: 3 bases; junction bases outside the gene matches: 11. CDR3 length: 18 residues. CDR1 and CDR2 from the germline V gene are LNHDA and SQIVND (reference sequence). The CDR3, as DNA: TGTGCCAGTAGAGGAATAAGACAGGGGGCGGTTGGGGCCAACGTCCTGACTTTC. Protein sequence: CASRGIRQGAVGANVLTF. Full variable domain (outside the CDR3, taken from reference TRBV19 and TRBJ2-6): DGGITQSPKYLFRKEGQNVTLSCEQNLNHDAMYWYRQDPGQGLRLIYYSQIVNDFQKGDIAEGYSVSREKKESFPLTVTSAQKNPTAFYLCASRGIRQGAVGANVLTFGAGSRLTVL.

The chain is built from TRBV11-2 and TRBJ2-3, with a tentative D call TRBD1 (5 bases). With 5 bases removed from V and 5 bases from J, the gap between germline ends came to 17 bases. The CDR3 loop spans 15 amino acids. CDR1 and CDR2 (germline): SGHAT, FQNNGV. CDR3 bases: TGTGCCAGCAGCCGTAGCAGGGTAAACAGAGATACGCAGTATTTT. This encodes CASSRSRVNRDTQYF.

The chain recombines TRBV7-2 with TRBJ2-2, with 8 bases fitting TRBD2. Germline-derived CDR1 and CDR2 are SGHTA and FQGNSA. With 5 bases clipped from V and 6 bases from J, the junction kept 5 bases outside the gene matches. This CDR3 contains 14 residues. Here the CDR3 reads CASSPWTSPGELFF. CDR3 DNA sequence: TGTGCCAGCAGCCCCTGGACTAGCCCCGGGGAGCTGTTTTTT. Based on the CDR3 plus reference TRBV7-2 and TRBJ2-2, the full variable domain is GAGVSQSPSNKVTEKGKDVELRCDPISGHTALYWYRQSLGQGLEFLIYFQGNSAPDKSGLPSDRFSAERTGGSVSTLTIQRTQQEDSAVYLCASSPWTSPGELFFGEGSRLTVL.

J is TRBJ1-2 and V is TRBV18, with a weak D call TRBD1 (5 bases). The CDR3 runs to 15 residues. Germline V lookup: CDR1 KGHSH, CDR2 LQKENI. Trimming stripped 2 bases from V and 8 bases from J, with 18 bases between. CDR3 sequence reads: CASSPELAAGVGYTF. In nucleotides, the CDR3 is TGTGCCAGCTCACCAGAGTTAGCCGCGGGGGTAGGCTACACCTTC.

The rearrangement joins TRBV4-1 to TRBJ2-2, with D uncertain. V lost 0 bases and J 7 bases, leaving 12 bases between the germline ends. Germline CDR1 and CDR2: MGHRA and YSYEKL. CDR3 length: 15 amino acids. The DNA for the CDR3 is TGCGCCAGCAGCCAAGATTCGAGATGGAGCGGGGAGCTGTTTTTT. This codes for CASSQDSRWSGELFF.

The chain uses TRBV12-5 and TRBJ1-5, with TRBD1 identical over 7 bases. Per germline, CDR1 LGHNT and CDR2 FRNRAP. The trim removed 1 base at V and 5 bases at J, leaving 8 bases unmatched. This CDR3 is built from 16 residues. The CDR3 region is CASGLALRQGYQPQHF. CDR3 DNA sequence: TGTGCTAGTGGTTTGGCCCTCAGACAGGGCTATCAGCCCCAGCATTTT.

This sequence joins TRBV20-1 and TRBJ2-1; D might be TRBD2 (5 bases). Germline V gene sequence: CDR1 DFQATT, CDR2 SNEGSKA (reference sequence). Trimming stripped 6 bases from V and 4 bases from J, with 7 bases between. CDR3 size: 11 residues. The CDR3 sequence is CSARGYNEQFF. The CDR3, as DNA: TGCAGTGCCCGAGGGTACAATGAGCAGTTCTTC.

The J gene is TRBJ1-5, the V gene TRBV11-1; D might be TRBD1 (6 bases). This CDR3 comprises 13 residues. The ends were cut back, 5 bases at V and 5 bases at J, with 10 bases in the middle. The germline CDR1 and CDR2 sequences are SGHAT and FQDESV (reference sequence). CDR3 sequence reads: CASSQNRDQPQHF. CDR3 sequence (DNA): TGTGCCAGCAGCCAAAACAGGGATCAGCCCCAGCATTTT.

The CDR3 loop is CASRRAGLAAINEQFF. In DNA, the CDR3 is TGTGCCAGCAGGCGAGCGGGACTAGCGGCAATCAATGAGCAGTTCTTC. This sequence joins TRBV7-9 and TRBJ2-1, with 11 bases fitting TRBD2. The CDR3 covers 16 residues. V shed 6 bases and J 6 bases; nucleotides not matched to a gene: 10. Germline-derived CDR1 and CDR2 are SEHNR and FQNEAQ (reference sequence).